This paragraph reports one T cell receptor (beta chain). These data are taken from a study of CD8 T cells in Susac syndrome. The V and J ends lost 7 bases and 1 base respectively, with 6 bases between them. This CDR3 has 12 amino acids. Germline V lookup: CDR1 PRHDT, CDR2 FYEKMQ (reference sequence). The RNA input was about 0.45 to 1 ug, and it was reverse transcribed with random hexamers. A multiplex approach, immunoSEQ multiplex PCR, amplified TCR beta CDR3 across 54 Vbeta and 13 Jbeta. MiXCR, run by TCRdb on the immunoSEQ multiplex PCR reads, gives a single entry per CDR3 protein. Of around 220,000 distinct CDR3 sequences listed, 90% to 95% were seen once; the top ten hold about 0.12%. FACS was used to enrich TEMRA cells, whereas the CD8+ and CD4+ T cells were obtained by negative isolation.

The receptor comes from a human donor with multiple sclerosis. The specimen sequenced was CD8+ T cells from PBMCs. This chain connects TRBV13 to TRBJ2-3, with no clear D. The CDR3 DNA follows: TGTGCCAGCACTCGGGGCACAGATACGCAGTATTTT. It encodes CASTRGTDTQYF. Looking up the rest from reference TRBV13 and TRBJ2-3 gives the full variable domain: AAGVIQSPRHLIKEKRETATLKCYPIPRHDTVYWYQQGPGQDPQFLISFYEKMQSDKGSIPDRFSAQQFSDYHSELNMSSLELGDSALYFCASTRGTDTQYFGPGTRLTVL.